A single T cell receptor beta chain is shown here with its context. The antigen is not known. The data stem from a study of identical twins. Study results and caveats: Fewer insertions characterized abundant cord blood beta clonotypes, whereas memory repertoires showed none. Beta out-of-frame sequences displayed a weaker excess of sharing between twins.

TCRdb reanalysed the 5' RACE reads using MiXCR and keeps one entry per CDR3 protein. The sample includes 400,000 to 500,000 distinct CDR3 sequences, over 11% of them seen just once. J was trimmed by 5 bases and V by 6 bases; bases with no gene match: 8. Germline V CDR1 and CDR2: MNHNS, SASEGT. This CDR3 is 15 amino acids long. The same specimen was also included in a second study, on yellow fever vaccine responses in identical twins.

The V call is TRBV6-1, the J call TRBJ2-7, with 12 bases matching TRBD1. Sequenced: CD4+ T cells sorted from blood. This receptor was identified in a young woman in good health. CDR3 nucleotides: TGTGCCAGCAGACCACGGGACAGGGGGCATAACGAGCAGTACTTC. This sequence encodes CASRPRDRGHNEQYF.